Sequencing of this T cell receptor beta chain was carried out in a study of monozygotic twins with inflammatory bowel disease. Whole-study results and caveats: By inverse Simpson index, TCRbeta diversity was lower in IBD patients than in healthy co-twins.

On this clonotype: Its antigen is unidentified.

For every donor, one blood sample of 2.5 to 3 ml was drawn. Reanalyzing the 5' RACE reads, TCRdb keeps one entry per CDR3 protein, without DNA. This sample contains about 380,000 distinct CDR3 sequences. The CDR3 runs to 14 residues. Germline V gene lookup returns CDR1 ENHRY and CDR2 SYGVKD. Sequenced input: blood. The clonotype comes from a human donor with ulcerative colitis or Crohn's disease, or a healthy co-twin of an affected twin (not recorded which). The genes are TRBV10-3 and TRBJ2-5; TCRdb's assignment of TRBD1 cannot be checked, as there is no DNA. The CDR3 sequence: CAISGTGAQETQYF.